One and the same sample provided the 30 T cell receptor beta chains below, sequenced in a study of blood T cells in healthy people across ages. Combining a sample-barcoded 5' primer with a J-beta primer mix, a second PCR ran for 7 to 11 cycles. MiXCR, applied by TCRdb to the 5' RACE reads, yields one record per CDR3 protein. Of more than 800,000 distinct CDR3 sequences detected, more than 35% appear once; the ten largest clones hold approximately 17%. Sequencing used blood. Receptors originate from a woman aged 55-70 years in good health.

The CDR3 DNA is TGTGCCACCAGCAGAGATCCGGGAGATACGCAGTATTTT. This sequence encodes CATSRDPGDTQYF. The chain couples TRBV15 to TRBJ2-3, with D uncertain. The CDR3 sequence is 13 residues long. With 0 bases removed from V and 5 bases from J, the gap between germline ends came to 6 bases. Germline values: CDR1 LNHNV, CDR2 YYDKDF (reference sequence). Looking up the rest from reference TRBV15 and TRBJ2-3 gives the full variable domain: DAMVIQNPRYQVTQFGKPVTLSCSQTLNHNVMYWYQQKSSQAPKLLFHYYDKDFNNEADTPDNFQSRRPNTSFCFLDIRSPGLGDTAMYLCATSRDPGDTQYFGPGTRLTVL.

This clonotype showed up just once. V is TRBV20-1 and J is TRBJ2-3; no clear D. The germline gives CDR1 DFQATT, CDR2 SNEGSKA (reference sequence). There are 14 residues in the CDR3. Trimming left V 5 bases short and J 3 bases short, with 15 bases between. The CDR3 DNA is TGCAGTGCTTCCAGGACCACGAAGACAGATACGCAGTATTTT. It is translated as CSASRTTKTDTQYF.

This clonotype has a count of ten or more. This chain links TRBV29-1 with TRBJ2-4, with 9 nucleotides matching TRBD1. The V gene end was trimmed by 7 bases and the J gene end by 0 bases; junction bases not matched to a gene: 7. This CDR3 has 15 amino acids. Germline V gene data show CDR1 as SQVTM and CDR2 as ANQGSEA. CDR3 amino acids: CSANRGPLAKNIQYF. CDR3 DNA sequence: TGCAGCGCAAACAGGGGGCCCCTAGCCAAAAACATTCAGTACTTC.

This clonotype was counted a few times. CDR3 region: CASSLVQSTDTQYF. The CDR3 nucleotides read TGTGCCAGCAGCTTAGTACAAAGCACAGATACGCAGTATTTT. The chain carries TRBV7-9 and TRBJ2-3; D uncertain. CDR1 and CDR2 (germline): SEHNR, FQNEAQ (reference sequence). Trimming left V 1 base short and J 0 bases short, with 5 bases between. The CDR3 has 14 amino acids.

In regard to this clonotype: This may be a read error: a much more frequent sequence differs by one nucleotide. The CDR3 DNA reads as TGTGCCAGCAGTTTAAGCGGGAGGTATTGGTACGAGCAGTACTTC. Protein: CASSLSGRYWYEQYF. The J gene is TRBJ2-7, the V gene TRBV12-3 or TRBV12-4; 9 nucleotides align to TRBD2. The CDR3 covers 15 residues. V was pared by 2 bases and J by 4 bases, with 6 bases of the junction left unmatched.

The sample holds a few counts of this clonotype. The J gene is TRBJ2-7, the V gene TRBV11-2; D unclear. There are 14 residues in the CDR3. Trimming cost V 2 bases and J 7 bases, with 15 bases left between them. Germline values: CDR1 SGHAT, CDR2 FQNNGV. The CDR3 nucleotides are TGTGCCAGCAGCTTACGCAGGTCCCTAAAGGAGCAGTACTTC. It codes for CASSLRRSLKEQYF.

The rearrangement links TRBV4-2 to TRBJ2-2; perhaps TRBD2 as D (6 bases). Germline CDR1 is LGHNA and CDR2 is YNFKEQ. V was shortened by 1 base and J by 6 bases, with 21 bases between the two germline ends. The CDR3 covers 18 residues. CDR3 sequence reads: CASSQVWGAEGPAGELFF. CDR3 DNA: TGTGCCAGCAGCCAAGTCTGGGGAGCGGAGGGACCCGCCGGGGAGCTGTTTTTT.

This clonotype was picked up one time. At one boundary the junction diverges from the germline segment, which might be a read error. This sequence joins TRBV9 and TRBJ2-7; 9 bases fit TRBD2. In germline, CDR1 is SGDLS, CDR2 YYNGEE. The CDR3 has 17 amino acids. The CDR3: CACSAETSGRSPYEQYF. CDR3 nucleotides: TGTGCCTGCAGCGCCGAGACTAGCGGCCGCTCGCCCTACGAGCAGTACTTC.

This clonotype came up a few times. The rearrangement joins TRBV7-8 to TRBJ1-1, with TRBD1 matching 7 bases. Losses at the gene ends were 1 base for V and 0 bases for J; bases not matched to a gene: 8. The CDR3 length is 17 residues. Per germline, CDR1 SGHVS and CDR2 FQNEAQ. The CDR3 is CASSLVTGTAMNTEAFF. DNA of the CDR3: TGTGCCAGCAGCTTAGTCACCGGGACAGCAATGAACACTGAAGCTTTCTTT.

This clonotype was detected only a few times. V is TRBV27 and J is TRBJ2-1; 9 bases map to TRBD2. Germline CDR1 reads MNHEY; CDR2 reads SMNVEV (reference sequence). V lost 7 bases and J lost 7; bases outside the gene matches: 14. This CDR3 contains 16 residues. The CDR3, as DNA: TGTGCCAGCACCCCAGTGATAGCGGGAGCGCGGAATGAGCAGTTCTTC. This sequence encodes CASTPVIAGARNEQFF.

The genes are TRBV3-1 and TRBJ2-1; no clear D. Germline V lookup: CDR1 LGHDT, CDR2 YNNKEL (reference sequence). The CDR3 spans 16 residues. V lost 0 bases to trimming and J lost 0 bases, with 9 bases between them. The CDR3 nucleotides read TGTGCCAGCAGCCAAGATCGGCCAAGCTCCTACAATGAGCAGTTCTTC. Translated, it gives CASSQDRPSSYNEQFF.

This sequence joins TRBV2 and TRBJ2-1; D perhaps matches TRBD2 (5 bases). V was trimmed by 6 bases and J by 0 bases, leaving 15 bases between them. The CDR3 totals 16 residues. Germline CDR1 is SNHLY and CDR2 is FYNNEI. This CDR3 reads CASRRPPGSSYNEQFF. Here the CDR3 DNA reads TGTGCCAGCAGGAGACCTCCGGGGAGCTCCTACAATGAGCAGTTCTTC.

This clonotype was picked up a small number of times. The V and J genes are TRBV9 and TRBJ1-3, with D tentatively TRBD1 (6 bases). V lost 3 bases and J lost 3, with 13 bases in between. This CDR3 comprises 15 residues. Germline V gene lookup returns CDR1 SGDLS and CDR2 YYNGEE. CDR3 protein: CASSAEGVFGNTIYF. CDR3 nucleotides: TGTGCCAGCAGCGCCGAGGGGGTATTTGGAAACACCATATATTTT.

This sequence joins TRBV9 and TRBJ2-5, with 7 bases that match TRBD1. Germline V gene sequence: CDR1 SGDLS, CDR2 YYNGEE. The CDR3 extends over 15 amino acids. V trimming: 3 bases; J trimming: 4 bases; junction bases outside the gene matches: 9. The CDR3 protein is CASSAIPTGVETQYF. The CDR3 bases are TGTGCCAGCAGCGCCATTCCTACAGGGGTAGAGACCCAGTACTTC.

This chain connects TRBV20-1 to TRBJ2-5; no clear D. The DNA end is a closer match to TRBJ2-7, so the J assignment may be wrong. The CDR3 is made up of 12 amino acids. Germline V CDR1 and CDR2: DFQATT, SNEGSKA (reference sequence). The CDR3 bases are TGCAGTGCTAGGGACCCTCCCCACGAGCAGTACTTC. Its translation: CSARDPPHEQYF.

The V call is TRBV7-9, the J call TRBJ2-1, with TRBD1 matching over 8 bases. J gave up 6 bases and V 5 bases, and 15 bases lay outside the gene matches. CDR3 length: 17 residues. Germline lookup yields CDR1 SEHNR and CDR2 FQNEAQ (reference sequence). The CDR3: CASSLSRTGNFFNEQFF. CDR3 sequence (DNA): TGTGCCAGCAGCCTCTCTCGGACAGGGAATTTTTTCAATGAGCAGTTCTTC. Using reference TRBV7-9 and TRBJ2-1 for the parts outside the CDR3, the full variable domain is DTGVSQNPRHKITKRGQNVTFRCDPISEHNRLYWYRQTLGQGPEFLTYFQNEAQLEKSRLLSDRFSAERPKGSFSTLEIQRTEQGDSAMYLCASSLSRTGNFFNEQFFGPGTRLTVL.

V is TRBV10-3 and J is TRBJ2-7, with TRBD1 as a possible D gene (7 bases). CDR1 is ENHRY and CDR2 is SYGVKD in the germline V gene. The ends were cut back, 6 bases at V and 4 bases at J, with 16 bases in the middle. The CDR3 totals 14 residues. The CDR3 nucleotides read TGTGCCATCAGGGACGCGGGACAGTTGTACGAGCAGTACTTC. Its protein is CAIRDAGQLYEQYF.

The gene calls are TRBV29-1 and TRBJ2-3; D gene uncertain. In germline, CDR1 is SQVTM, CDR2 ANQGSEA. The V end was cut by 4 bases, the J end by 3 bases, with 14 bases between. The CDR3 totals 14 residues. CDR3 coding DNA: TGCAGCGTTGGTTATCACGGTGGGACAGATACGCAGTATTTT. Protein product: CSVGYHGGTDTQYF.

The CDR3 bases are TGCGCCAGCAGCTCGCCTCGGGCAGTGAGGAATACGGATACGCAGTATTTT. It encodes CASSSPRAVRNTDTQYF. V gene TRBV5-1 combines with J gene TRBJ2-3; D not resolved. Trimming stripped 3 bases from V and 6 bases from J, with 23 bases between. Germline assignment: CDR1 SGHRS and CDR2 YFSETQ. This CDR3 has 17 residues.

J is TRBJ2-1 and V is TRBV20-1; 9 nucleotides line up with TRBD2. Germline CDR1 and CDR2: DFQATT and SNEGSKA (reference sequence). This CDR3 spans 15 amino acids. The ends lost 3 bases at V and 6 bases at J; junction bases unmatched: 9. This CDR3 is CSARKIAGVGNEQFF. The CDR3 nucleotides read TGCAGTGCTAGGAAGATAGCGGGAGTTGGCAATGAGCAGTTCTTC.

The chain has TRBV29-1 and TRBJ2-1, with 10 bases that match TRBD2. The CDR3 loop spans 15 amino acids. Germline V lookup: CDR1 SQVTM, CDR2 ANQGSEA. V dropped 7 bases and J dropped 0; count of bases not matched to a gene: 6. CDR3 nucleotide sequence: TGCAGCGCTACTAGCGGGGCGATCTCCTACAATGAGCAGTTCTTC. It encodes CSATSGAISYNEQFF.

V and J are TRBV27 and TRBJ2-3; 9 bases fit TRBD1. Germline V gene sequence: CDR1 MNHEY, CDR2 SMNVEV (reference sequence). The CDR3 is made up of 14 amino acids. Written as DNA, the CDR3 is TGTGTCAGTAAGACAGGGGGGGGCACAGATACGCAGTATTTT. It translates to CVSKTGGGTDTQYF.

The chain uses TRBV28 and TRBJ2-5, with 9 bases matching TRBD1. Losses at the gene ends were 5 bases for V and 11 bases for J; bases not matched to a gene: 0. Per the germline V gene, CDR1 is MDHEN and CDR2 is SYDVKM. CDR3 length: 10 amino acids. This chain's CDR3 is CASSGTGQYF. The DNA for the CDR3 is TGTGCCAGCAGTGGGACAGGGCAGTACTTC.

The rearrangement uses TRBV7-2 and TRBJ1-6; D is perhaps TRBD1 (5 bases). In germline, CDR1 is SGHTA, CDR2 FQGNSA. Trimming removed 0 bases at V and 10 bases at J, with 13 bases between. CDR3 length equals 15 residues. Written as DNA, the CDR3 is TGTGCCAGCAGCTTAGCGGGGCCGGCGAAATCACCCCTCCACTTT. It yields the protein CASSLAGPAKSPLHF.

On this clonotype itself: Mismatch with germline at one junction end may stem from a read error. In DNA form, the CDR3 reads TGTACCAGCAGTGAATTCCGGTCTAGCAACGAGCAGTACTTC. Translated, it gives CTSSEFRSSNEQYF. This sequence joins TRBV2 and TRBJ2-5, with a possible D match to TRBD2 (5 bases). The DNA end is more similar to TRBJ2-7, so the J call may be wrong. Germline CDR1 is SNHLY and CDR2 is FYNNEI. This CDR3 is 14 amino acids long.

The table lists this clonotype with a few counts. The CDR3 DNA reads as TGTGCCAGCAGCCCCGGACTAGCGGGAGACTATGAGCAGTTCTTC. Translated: CASSPGLAGDYEQFF. This chain links TRBV7-4 with TRBJ2-1, with 13 bases identical to TRBD2. The J segment lost 8 bases and the V segment lost 5 bases, leaving 6 bases of the junction unmatched. The CDR3 has 15 residues. The germline gives CDR1 SGHVT, CDR2 SQSDAQ.

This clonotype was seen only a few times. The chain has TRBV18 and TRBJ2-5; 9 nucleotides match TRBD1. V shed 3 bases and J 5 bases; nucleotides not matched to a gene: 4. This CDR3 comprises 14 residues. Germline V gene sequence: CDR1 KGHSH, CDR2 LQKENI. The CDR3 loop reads CASSPGTGFETQYF. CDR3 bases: TGTGCCAGCTCACCCGGGACAGGGTTCGAGACCCAGTACTTC.

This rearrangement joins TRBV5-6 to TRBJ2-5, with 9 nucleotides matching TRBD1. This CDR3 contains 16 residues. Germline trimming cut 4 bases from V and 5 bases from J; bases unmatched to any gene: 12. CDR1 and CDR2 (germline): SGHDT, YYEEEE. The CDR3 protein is CASSHTGGRLGETQYF. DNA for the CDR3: TGTGCCAGCAGCCACACAGGGGGCAGGTTGGGGGAGACCCAGTACTTC.

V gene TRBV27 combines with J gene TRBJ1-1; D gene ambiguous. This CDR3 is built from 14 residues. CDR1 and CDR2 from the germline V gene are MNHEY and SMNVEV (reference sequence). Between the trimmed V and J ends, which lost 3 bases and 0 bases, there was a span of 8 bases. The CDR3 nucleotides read TGTGCCAGCAGTTTGGAGGGAATGAACACTGAAGCTTTCTTT. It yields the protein CASSLEGMNTEAFF.

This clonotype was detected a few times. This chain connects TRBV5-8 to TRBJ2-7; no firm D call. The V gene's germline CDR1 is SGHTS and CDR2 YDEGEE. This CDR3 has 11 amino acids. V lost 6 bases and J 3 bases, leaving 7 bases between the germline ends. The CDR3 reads CASTLRYEQYF. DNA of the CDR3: TGTGCCAGCACCTTACGCTACGAGCAGTACTTC.